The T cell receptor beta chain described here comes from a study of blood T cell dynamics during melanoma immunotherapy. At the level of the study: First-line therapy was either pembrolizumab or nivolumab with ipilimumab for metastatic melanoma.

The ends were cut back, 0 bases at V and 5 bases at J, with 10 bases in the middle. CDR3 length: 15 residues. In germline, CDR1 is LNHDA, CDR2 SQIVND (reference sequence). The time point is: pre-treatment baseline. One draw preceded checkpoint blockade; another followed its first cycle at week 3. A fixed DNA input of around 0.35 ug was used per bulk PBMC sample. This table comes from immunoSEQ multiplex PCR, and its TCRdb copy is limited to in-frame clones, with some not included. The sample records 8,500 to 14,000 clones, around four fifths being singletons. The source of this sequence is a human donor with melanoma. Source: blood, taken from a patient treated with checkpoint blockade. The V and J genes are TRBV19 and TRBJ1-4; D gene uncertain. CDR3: CASSIDFQQNEKLFF. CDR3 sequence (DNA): TGTGCCAGTAGTATAGATTTCCAGCAAAATGAAAAACTGTTTTTT.